The entry below gives a single TCR beta chain sequence along with its context. Its antigen is unknown. Trimming took 3 bases from V and 9 from J, leaving 15 bases between them. CDR3 size: 13 residues. Germline V gene lookup returns CDR1 MDHEN and CDR2 SYDVKM. The data were produced by immunoSEQ multiplex PCR, yet TCRdb's version contains in-frame clones alone and is incomplete. This sample has about 32,000 clones; around 90% occur once, and the top ten carry 0.3%. Time point defined: cycle 4 day 1 (C4D1), after five to seven weeks of nivolumab. In every patient, relapse followed autologous stem cell transplantation, while exposure to brentuximab vedotin differed. Thawed PBMCs were the source of CD4+ T cells, purified by magnetic negative selection. Best responses fell into complete response, partial response or progressive disease. These data are taken from a study of PD-1 blockade in classical Hodgkin lymphoma.

Study findings and constraints: Patients newly diagnosed and complete responders had comparable baseline diversity.

The V and J genes are TRBV28 and TRBJ2-7; possibly TRBD2 for D (6 bases). Sequencing was performed on CD4+ T cells from blood, taken before the fourth cycle of nivolumab. The sequence derives from a human donor with classical Hodgkin lymphoma. The CDR3 coding sequence is TGTGCCAGCAGTTTGGACGGATCCGGGGGGCAGTACTTC. This translates into CASSLDGSGGQYF.